The 18 T cell receptor beta chains below come from one sample, sequenced in a study of early stage breast cancer tumors. The assay was immunoSEQ multiplex PCR, and TCRdb's table has in-frame clones only and misses some. The data show about 14,000 clones, around 80% seen once. Sequencing was done on a sample of normal breast tissue next to the tumor. These receptors all come from a person aged 45-60 years with breast cancer.

This clone was detected a few times. The chain employs TRBV9 and TRBJ2-6, with 11 bases matching TRBD2. Germline CDR1 is SGDLS and CDR2 is YYNGEE. This CDR3 is 17 amino acids long. The ends lost 7 bases at V and 1 base at J; junction bases unmatched: 7. The CDR3 sequence is CASGMTSGASGANVLTF. The CDR3, as DNA: TGTGCCAGCGGGATGACTAGCGGGGCGTCTGGGGCCAACGTCCTGACTTTC.

This clone was detected a few times. The CDR3 nucleotides read TGTGCCAGCAGTTTAGGAGGGGCCTATAATTCACCCCTCCACTTT. Amino acid sequence: CASSLGGAYNSPLHF. The rearrangement uses TRBV28 and TRBJ1-6; possible D gene TRBD1, 5 bases. The CDR3 covers 15 residues. CDR1 is MDHEN and CDR2 is SYDVKM in the germline V gene. Trimming removed 2 bases at V and 2 bases at J, with 7 bases between.

This chain uses TRBV7-9 with TRBJ1-5; the D is unclear. V lost 0 bases, J lost 5 bases, and 11 bases lay in between. CDR1 and CDR2 (germline): SEHNR, FQNEAQ (reference sequence). This CDR3 spans 15 amino acids. The CDR3 here is CASSLAAFGDQPQHF. CDR3 bases: TGTGCCAGCAGCTTAGCGGCGTTTGGCGATCAGCCCCAGCATTTT.

The rearrangement uses TRBV5-6 and TRBJ1-6; TRBD1 might be the D (5 bases). Germline V gene lookup returns CDR1 SGHDT and CDR2 YYEEEE. This CDR3 spans 15 amino acids. Between the trimmed V and J ends, which lost 0 bases and 8 bases, there was a span of 12 bases. The CDR3 DNA follows: TGTGCCAGCAGCTTGGCCGGGGGGACGGATTCACCCCTCCACTTT. Its translation: CASSLAGGTDSPLHF.

The chain has TRBV7-9 and TRBJ1-3; 7 nucleotides agree with TRBD1. The CDR3 contains 17 residues. CDR1 is SEHNR and CDR2 is FQNEAQ in the germline V gene (reference sequence). J gave up 2 bases and V 0 bases, and 7 bases lay outside the gene matches. CDR3 bases: TGTGCCAGCAGCTTAGCCTCAGGGACAGTTACTGGAAACACCATATATTTT. Amino acid sequence: CASSLASGTVTGNTIYF.

This CDR3 reads CASSFRVNTEAFF. The CDR3, as DNA: TGCGCCAGCAGCTTCAGAGTGAACACTGAAGCTTTCTTT. The chain recombines TRBV5-1 with TRBJ1-1; D not certain. Germline-derived CDR1 and CDR2 are SGHRS and YFSETQ. V was pared by 2 bases and J by 0 bases, with 5 bases between. There are 13 residues in the CDR3.

CDR3 loop: CASSFTSGASNEQFF. The CDR3 DNA is TGTGCCAGCAGTTTTACTAGCGGGGCGAGCAATGAGCAGTTCTTC. This chain links TRBV6-5 with TRBJ2-1; TRBD2 matches at 10 bases. Germline CDR1 MNHEY, CDR2 SVGAGI. V trimming: 4 bases; J trimming: 6 bases; junction bases outside the gene matches: 6. This CDR3 is 15 amino acids long.

The gene calls are TRBV5-1 and TRBJ2-5; 7 bases align to TRBD1. Per germline, CDR1 SGHRS and CDR2 YFSETQ. The V segment lost 4 bases and the J segment 3 bases; nucleotides outside the gene matches: 6. This CDR3 comprises 14 residues. The chain's CDR3 is CASSRDRVKETQYF. The CDR3 nucleotides read TGCGCCAGCAGCCGGGACAGAGTCAAAGAGACCCAGTACTTC.

There are a few counts of this clone. This rearrangement joins TRBV30 to TRBJ1-5, with D unclear. The CDR3 is made up of 13 amino acids. V was trimmed by 2 bases and J by 7 bases, leaving 12 bases between them. CDR1 is GTSNPN, CDR2 SVGIG, per germline (reference sequence). CDR3 sequence: CAWSRQVRQPQHF. The CDR3 DNA follows: TGTGCCTGGAGTCGGCAGGTACGCCAGCCCCAGCATTTT.

The chain recombines TRBV14 with TRBJ2-7; no firm D call. The germline V gene has CDR1 SGHDN and CDR2 FVKESK. V was shortened by 3 bases and J by 2 bases, with 14 bases between the two germline ends. This CDR3 has 15 residues. The CDR3: CASSHEGFIAYEQYF. In DNA, the CDR3 is TGTGCCAGCAGCCACGAAGGGTTCATAGCCTACGAGCAGTACTTC.

The rearrangement links TRBV4-3 to TRBJ2-3; 10 bases are shared with TRBD2. V lost 1 base, J lost 7 bases, and 5 bases stayed unmatched. The CDR3 has 15 amino acids. Per the germline V gene, CDR1 is LGHNA and CDR2 is YSLEER. DNA of the CDR3: TGCGCCAGCAGCCAAGGGAGCGGGAGGGCCAATACGCAGTATTTT. Encoded protein: CASSQGSGRANTQYF.

V usage is TRBV27 and J usage is TRBJ1-2; D gene uncertain. V dropped 4 bases and J dropped 4 bases, with 13 bases sitting between them. This CDR3 region has 14 residues. Germline V gene lookup returns CDR1 MNHEY and CDR2 SMNVEV (reference sequence). This CDR3 reads CASSSRAGGYGYTF. The CDR3 bases are TGTGCCAGCAGTTCCCGTGCGGGTGGCTATGGCTACACCTTC.

V and J are TRBV9 and TRBJ1-3; maybe TRBD1 (5 bases). CDR3 size: 13 residues. Trimming pared 3 bases from V and 4 bases from J, leaving 8 bases between. Germline V gene lookup returns CDR1 SGDLS and CDR2 YYNGEE. CDR3 sequence: CASSADSGNTIYF. In DNA, the CDR3 is TGTGCCAGCAGCGCCGACAGCGGAAACACCATATATTTT. The variable domain in full, with the rest retrieved from reference TRBV9 and TRBJ1-3, is DSGVTQTPKHLITATGQRVTLRCSPRSGDLSVYWYQQSLDQGLQFLIQYYNGEERAKGNILERFSAQQFPDLHSELNLSSLELGDSALYFCASSADSGNTIYFGEGSWLTVV.

The chain joins TRBV10-3 to TRBJ2-7; TRBD1 matches 9 bases. The CDR3 extends over 13 amino acids. The J segment lost 5 bases and the V segment lost 4 bases, leaving 3 bases of the junction unmatched. Germline assignment: CDR1 ENHRY and CDR2 SYGVKD. The CDR3 DNA reads as TGTGCCATCAGTGGACAGGGGGGGAACGAGCAGTACTTC. This gives the protein CAISGQGGNEQYF.

The V call is TRBV6-5, the J call TRBJ2-1; 7 bases map to TRBD1. The CDR3 has 13 amino acids. J was trimmed by 3 bases and V by 6 bases; bases with no gene match: 2. CDR1 is MNHEY and CDR2 is SVGAGI in the germline V gene. This chain's CDR3 is CASSRTGYNEQFF. CDR3 nucleotides: TGTGCCAGCAGCCGGACAGGCTACAATGAGCAGTTCTTC.

The V gene is TRBV2, the J gene TRBJ2-1, with TRBD1 matching 8 bases. The CDR3 length is 17 residues. V was pared by 1 base and J by 3 bases, with 8 bases of the junction left unmatched. The germline V gene encodes CDR1 SNHLY and CDR2 FYNNEI. CDR3 sequence reads: CASSEGGGQGLYNEQFF. The DNA for the CDR3 is TGTGCCAGCAGTGAAGGCGGAGGACAGGGCCTCTACAATGAGCAGTTCTTC.

J is TRBJ1-5 and V is TRBV6-5; D gene uncertain. The CDR3 extends over 15 amino acids. From germline, CDR1 is MNHEY and CDR2 SVGAGI. V was cut by 4 bases and J by 2 bases, with 12 bases left in between. CDR3 sequence: CASSFFGSGNQPQHF. The CDR3 bases are TGTGCCAGCAGTTTCTTTGGGAGCGGCAATCAGCCCCAGCATTTT.

The rearrangement joins TRBV9 to TRBJ2-7; 7 positions agree with TRBD1. The germline CDR1 and CDR2 sequences are SGDLS and YYNGEE. V was pared by 0 bases and J by 0 bases, with 9 bases of the junction left unmatched. The CDR3 is 17 residues long. CDR3 sequence reads: CASSVATETGISYEQYF. In nucleotides, the CDR3 is TGTGCCAGCAGCGTAGCTACAGAGACAGGGATCTCCTACGAGCAGTACTTC. The full variable domain, its missing parts supplied by reference TRBV9 and TRBJ2-7, is DSGVTQTPKHLITATGQRVTLRCSPRSGDLSVYWYQQSLDQGLQFLIQYYNGEERAKGNILERFSAQQFPDLHSELNLSSLELGDSALYFCASSVATETGISYEQYFGPGTRLTVT.